These 32 T cell receptor beta chains were all obtained from the same sample, sequenced in a study of metastatic and nonmetastatic thyroid tumors. Patients underwent thyroid surgery, and none had received any treatment before it. TCRdb recomputed clones from the PCR reads via MiXCR. The table has 25,000 to 30,000 clones, over 12% seen once. Sequenced: blood. These receptors originate from a male donor with papillary thyroid cancer or a benign thyroid nodule (not recorded which). Some clones in this sample may be carry-over from other donors' samples.

There are a few counts of this clone. Its ends do not fully match the called genes, so a read error is possible. The chain has TRBV19 and TRBJ1-1, with no clear D. Per germline, CDR1 LNHDA and CDR2 SQIVND (reference sequence). CDR3 length: 13 residues. The DNA of the CDR3 is TGTGGCAGTATAACGAGGGCGAACGCTGAAGCTTTCTTT. This encodes CGSITRANAEAFF. Full variable domain (outside the CDR3, taken from reference TRBV19 and TRBJ1-1): DGGITQSPKYLFRKEGQNVTLSCEQNLNHDAMYWYRQDPGQGLRLIYYSQIVNDFQKGDIAEGYSVSREKKESFPLTVTSAQKNPTAFYLCGSITRANAEAFFGQGTRLTVV.

This clone was recorded many times. The J gene is TRBJ1-4, the V gene TRBV20-1, with D possibly being TRBD1 (6 bases). Looked up from germline, CDR1 is DFQATT and CDR2 is SNEGSKA (reference sequence). Trimming pared 5 bases from V and 7 bases from J, leaving 23 bases between. CDR3 length: 16 residues. This CDR3 is CSAPAGGSVMGEKLFF. The CDR3, as DNA: TGCAGTGCTCCCGCGGGGGGCAGTGTCATGGGTGAAAAACTGTTTTTT.

Many counts were recorded for this clone. This chain connects TRBV30 to TRBJ1-6; D remains ambiguous. The CDR3 totals 12 residues. Germline V lookup: CDR1 GTSNPN, CDR2 SVGIG (reference sequence). The V and J ends lost 7 bases and 9 bases respectively, with 13 bases between them. Here the CDR3 reads CASSDPGSPLHF. CDR3 nucleotides: TGTGCCTCGTCGGACCCTGGTTCACCCCTCCACTTT.

This clone occurred once. The genes are TRBV7-3 and TRBJ2-7, with 7 bases matching TRBD2. CDR3 length equals 14 residues. Germline V gene data show CDR1 as SGHTA and CDR2 as FQGTGA. Trimming at V came to 3 bases and at J to 2 bases, leaving 4 bases not matched to a gene. CDR3 residues: CASSLGGSAYEQYF. The DNA for the CDR3 is TGTGCCAGCAGCTTGGGCGGGAGCGCCTACGAGCAGTACTTC. Full variable domain (missing parts from reference TRBV7-3 and TRBJ2-7): GAGVSQTPSNKVTEKGKYVELRCDPISGHTALYWYRQSLGQGPEFLIYFQGTGAADDSGLPNDRFFAVRPEGSVSTLKIQRTERGDSAVYLCASSLGGSAYEQYFGPGTRLTVT.

This clone showed up just a few times. The genes are TRBV12-3 or TRBV12-4 and TRBJ2-7; possibly TRBD1 for D (6 bases). The CDR3 is made up of 14 amino acids. V shed 3 bases and J shed 6 bases, with 15 bases lying between them. CDR3 amino acids: CASSLGHTLGEQYF. The DNA of the CDR3 is TGTGCCAGCAGTTTGGGACACACTCTTGGCGAGCAGTACTTC.

Many counts were recorded for this clone. V and J are TRBV7-9 and TRBJ1-6; weak D call: TRBD1 (5 bases). Trimming cost V 5 bases and J 9 bases, with 14 bases left between them. Germline CDR1 SEHNR, CDR2 FQNEAQ (reference sequence). This CDR3 region has 14 residues. DNA of the CDR3: TGTGCCAGCAGCGCGCAGGGAGTTGGTTCACCCCTCCACTTT. It is translated as CASSAQGVGSPLHF.

This clone was counted only a few times. The chain uses TRBV6-1 and TRBJ2-2; no definite D call. Germline-derived CDR1 and CDR2 are MNHNS and SASEGT. V was clipped by 2 bases and J by 8 bases, with 12 bases between them. This CDR3 is 14 amino acids long. The DNA of the CDR3 is TGTGCCAGCAGTGAACAGTACGGGCAAGGGGAGCTGTTTTTT. Translated, it gives CASSEQYGQGELFF.

V and J are TRBV7-6 and TRBJ1-1; D gene unclear. Germline values: CDR1 SGHVS, CDR2 FNYEAQ. The CDR3 runs 17 residues. The V and J ends lost 3 bases and 1 base respectively, with 18 bases between them. CDR3 bases: TGTGCCAGCAGCTTTGGATCCATAGGGTTTCCGAACACTGAAGCTTTCTTT. Amino acid sequence: CASSFGSIGFPNTEAFF.

This clone was observed at least ten times. The chain is built from TRBV18 and TRBJ2-7, with D possibly being TRBD1 or TRBD2 (5 bases each). The germline V gene encodes CDR1 KGHSH and CDR2 LQKENI. With 1 base removed from V and 4 bases from J, the gap between germline ends came to 11 bases. The length of the CDR3 is 14 residues. The CDR3 sequence: CASSPQRTTYEQYF. CDR3 DNA: TGTGCCAGCTCACCACAGCGGACAACTTACGAGCAGTACTTC.

There are many counts of this clone. J is TRBJ1-2 and V is TRBV10-1; possibly TRBD1 for D (6 bases). The germline V and J ends were trimmed by 9 bases and 3 bases, with 11 bases remaining between them. CDR3 length equals 12 residues. Germline loops: CDR1 WNHNN, CDR2 SYGVQD (reference sequence). The CDR3 region has the DNA TGCGCCAGTTTAAGGGGGGACTATGGCTACACCTTC. This codes for CASLRGDYGYTF.

This clone was detected many times. The chain is built from TRBV30 and TRBJ2-7; 8 bases match TRBD2. This CDR3 is built from 14 residues. V dropped 3 bases and J dropped 4; count of bases not matched to a gene: 8. The germline V gene has CDR1 GTSNPN and CDR2 SVGIG (reference sequence). CDR3 nucleotides: TGTGCCTGGAGGTCACCCGGGGGGGGGTACGAGCAGTACTTC. Translating it yields CAWRSPGGGYEQYF.

A few counts support this clone. Different DNA sequences within this sample yield the same CDR3. The chain couples TRBV6-1 to TRBJ2-5; D is undetermined. Germline V CDR1 and CDR2: MNHNS, SASEGT. V dropped 6 bases and J dropped 2 bases, with 13 bases sitting between them. This CDR3 region has 14 residues. The CDR3 nucleotides are TGTGCCAGCAGACGGACCCGACAACAAGAGACCCAGTACTTC. Encoded protein: CASRRTRQQETQYF.

This clone appeared many times. The chain couples TRBV7-3 to TRBJ2-1, with a weak D call TRBD1 (5 bases). Germline V gene data show CDR1 as SGHTA and CDR2 as FQGTGA. The CDR3 spans 14 residues. Trimming took off 4 bases at V and 8 bases at J, with 15 bases between the two ends. For the CDR3, the DNA is TGTGCCAGCAGCTCGTACCAGGGTTTACATGAGCAGTTCTTC. Translating it yields CASSSYQGLHEQFF.

This clone was counted at least ten times. J is TRBJ2-1 and V is TRBV19; unclear D gene. Germline V gene data show CDR1 as LNHDA and CDR2 as SQIVND (reference sequence). CDR3 length: 15 residues. V was trimmed by 3 bases and J by 0 bases, leaving 9 bases between them. The DNA for the CDR3 is TGTGCCAGTAGTATCCCTAGAAACTCCTACAATGAGCAGTTCTTC. Translated, it gives CASSIPRNSYNEQFF.

This clone came up a few times. The junction does not match germline at one end; this may be a read error. The chain links TRBV6-1 to TRBJ1-3, with TRBD1 matching 7 bases. The germline gives CDR1 MNHNS, CDR2 SASEGT. This CDR3 is 15 amino acids long. The CDR3 region is CAIIETGQAGNTIYF. CDR3 nucleotides: TGTGCCATCATCGAGACTGGACAGGCTGGGAACACCATATATTTT.

The CDR3 nucleotides read TGTGCCTGGAAGTTAGCCTTGGGGGAAAAACTGTTTTTT. Encoded protein: CAWKLALGEKLFF. V usage is TRBV30 and J usage is TRBJ1-4; D remains unclear. Deletions cut 4 bases from V and 8 bases from J, with 14 bases between. The CDR3 extends over 13 amino acids. From germline, CDR1 is GTSNPN and CDR2 SVGIG (reference sequence).

At least ten counts were recorded for this clone. The chain has TRBV6-1 and TRBJ1-6; 9 bases agree with TRBD1. Germline V gives CDR1 MNHNS, CDR2 SASEGT. V gave up 7 bases and J gave up 9 bases; unmatched junction bases: 7. This CDR3 contains 14 residues. The chain's CDR3 is CASIETGGISPLHF. The CDR3 DNA sequence: TGTGCCAGCATCGAGACAGGGGGGATTTCACCCCTCCACTTT.

The table lists this clone with many counts. CDR3 coding DNA: TGTGCCATCAGCCACGACCGGGACAGGGGTCCCTACGAGCAGTACTTC. This sequence encodes CAISHDRDRGPYEQYF. The V call is TRBV10-3, the J call TRBJ2-7; TRBD1 matches at 10 bases. V lost 6 bases, J lost 2 bases, and 10 bases stayed unmatched. Germline V CDR1 and CDR2: ENHRY, SYGVKD. CDR3 length: 16 residues.

This clone was counted ten times or more. The rearrangement uses TRBV6-1 and TRBJ2-3, with D possibly called TRBD1 or TRBD2 (5 bases each). V gave up 1 base and J gave up 3 bases, with 14 bases separating them. The CDR3 runs to 16 residues. Per germline, CDR1 MNHNS and CDR2 SASEGT. CDR3 coding DNA: TGTGCCAGCAGTGAAGTCGGTGGGGGTGTGACAGATACGCAGTATTTT. Encoded protein: CASSEVGGGVTDTQYF.

The genes are TRBV4-1 and TRBJ2-3, with TRBD2 as a possible D gene (5 bases). Germline CDR1 MGHRA, CDR2 YSYEKL. V lost 4 bases to trimming and J lost 5 bases, with 19 bases between them. This CDR3 region has 16 residues. The CDR3 region has the DNA TGCGCCAGCAGCCCTCAGCGGCTAACAGCGAAAGATACGCAGTATTTT. This sequence encodes CASSPQRLTAKDTQYF.

This clone was seen many times. This same CDR3 is encoded by further DNA sequences in the sample. The chain joins TRBV11-2 to TRBJ2-7; 12 bases agree with TRBD2. V dropped 0 bases and J dropped 4; count of bases not matched to a gene: 1. CDR3 length equals 15 residues. Germline CDR1 is SGHAT and CDR2 is FQNNGV. The CDR3 DNA sequence: TGTGCCAGCAGCTTAGATCTAGCGGGAGGGTACGAGCAGTACTTC. Translation: CASSLDLAGGYEQYF.

This clone was seen many times. The V gene is TRBV7-9, the J gene TRBJ2-1, with 7 bases fitting TRBD1. The V gene's germline CDR1 is SEHNR and CDR2 FQNEAQ (reference sequence). Germline trimming cut 5 bases from V and 5 bases from J; bases unmatched to any gene: 24. This CDR3 comprises 20 residues. The CDR3 sequence: CASSPQSPSPAGTANNEQFF. The DNA of the CDR3 is TGTGCCAGCAGCCCCCAGTCCCCCAGTCCCGCCGGGACAGCTAACAATGAGCAGTTCTTC.

In its sample, this clone was seen many times. The chain carries TRBV7-3 and TRBJ2-5; TRBD1 or TRBD2 may be the D gene (5 bases each). V dropped 1 base and J dropped 4 bases, with 10 bases sitting between them. This CDR3 region has 14 residues. Germline V gene lookup returns CDR1 SGHTA and CDR2 FQGTGA. The CDR3 sequence is CASSLMGVTETQYF. CDR3 sequence (DNA): TGTGCCAGCAGCTTAATGGGGGTAACAGAGACCCAGTACTTC.

This clone was recorded at least ten times. The V and J genes are TRBV15 and TRBJ1-5, with a weak D call TRBD1 (6 bases). The CDR3 has 14 amino acids. Germline CDR1 and CDR2: LNHNV and YYDKDF (reference sequence). The V end was cut by 1 base, the J end by 5 bases, with 9 bases between. For the CDR3, the DNA is TGTGCCACCAGCAGAGGGGGGCCAGATCAGCCCCAGCATTTT. It specifies CATSRGGPDQPQHF.

Ten or more counts support this clone. The V call is TRBV29-1, the J call TRBJ1-1; D possibly corresponds to TRBD1 (5 bases). CDR3 length equals 14 residues. V lost 3 bases, J lost 1 base, and 12 bases lay in between. Germline lookup yields CDR1 SQVTM and CDR2 ANQGSEA. In DNA form, the CDR3 reads TGCAGCGTTGATAAACCCGGGACGAACACTGAAGCTTTCTTT. Its translation is CSVDKPGTNTEAFF.

V is TRBV6-5 and J is TRBJ1-1, with D tentatively TRBD1 (5 bases). The CDR3 contains 14 residues. The ends were cut back, 0 bases at V and 5 bases at J, with 10 bases in the middle. Germline lookup yields CDR1 MNHEY and CDR2 SVGAGI. CDR3 coding DNA: TGTGCCAGCAGTTACTCGACTGGGGGGACTGAAGCTTTCTTT. It is translated as CASSYSTGGTEAFF.

This clone was detected many times. The V call is TRBV27, the J call TRBJ1-2; TRBD1 aligns across 7 bases. The V gene's germline CDR1 is MNHEY and CDR2 SMNVEV (reference sequence). V lost 8 bases to trimming and J lost 0 bases; unmatched junction nucleotides: 12. The CDR3 runs 16 residues. CDR3 residues: CASGSRQGTANYGYTF. CDR3 DNA sequence: TGTGCCAGCGGCTCCCGACAGGGCACAGCTAACTATGGCTACACCTTC.

This clone occurred many times. The chain joins TRBV9 to TRBJ2-1; 15 nucleotides align to TRBD2. Germline loops: CDR1 SGDLS, CDR2 YYNGEE. Trimming took 2 bases from V and 3 from J; bases not matched to a gene: 3. This CDR3 is 17 amino acids long. CDR3 nucleotide sequence: TGTGCCAGCAGCGTGGGGACTAGCGGGGGGTTCTACAATGAGCAGTTCTTC. As protein: CASSVGTSGGFYNEQFF.

The chain recombines TRBV20-1 with TRBJ2-3, with 10 positions matching TRBD2. From germline, CDR1 is DFQATT and CDR2 SNEGSKA (reference sequence). The CDR3 is 16 amino acids. V gave up 6 bases and J gave up 2 bases; unmatched junction bases: 11. The CDR3 nucleotides read TGCAGTGCACAACACCTAGCGGGGGCACCCACAGATACGCAGTATTTT. It yields the protein CSAQHLAGAPTDTQYF.

This clone occurred many times. The chain combines TRBV9 with TRBJ1-2, with TRBD1 matching 8 bases. Germline CDR1 and CDR2: SGDLS and YYNGEE. Losses at the gene ends were 3 bases for V and 8 bases for J; bases not matched to a gene: 12. The CDR3 covers 15 residues. In DNA form, the CDR3 reads TGTGCCAGCAGCGGAAGGACAGGGAGGCGGGCAGGCTACACCTTC. Translated, it gives CASSGRTGRRAGYTF. The complete variable domain, with remaining parts taken from reference TRBV9 and TRBJ1-2, reads DSGVTQTPKHLITATGQRVTLRCSPRSGDLSVYWYQQSLDQGLQFLIQYYNGEERAKGNILERFSAQQFPDLHSELNLSSLELGDSALYFCASSGRTGRRAGYTFGSGTRLTVV.

Concerning this clone itself: Just one base apart from a much larger clone, this may be a read error. This specimen includes other DNA sequences encoding the same CDR3. The V and J genes are TRBV4-2 and TRBJ2-2; 9 positions agree with TRBD2. Per the germline V gene, CDR1 is LGHNA and CDR2 is YNFKEQ. V was pared by 4 bases and J by 1 base, with 7 bases of the junction left unmatched. CDR3 length equals 17 residues. In DNA, the CDR3 is TGTGCCAGCAGCCTTTCGTATAGCGGGGGGAACACCGGGGAGCTGTTTTTT. It translates to CASSLSYSGGNTGELFF.

Details on this clone: A much larger clonotype is one base distant, so this may be a read error. The CDR3 spells CASSLGHIGYTF. DNA of the CDR3: TGTGCCAGCAGCTTAGGTCATATTGGCTACACCTTC. The V call is TRBV5-6, the J call TRBJ1-2; D unclear. Germline CDR1 is SGHDT and CDR2 is YYEEEE. The ends were cut back, 2 bases at V and 7 bases at J, with 9 bases in the middle. This CDR3 has 12 amino acids. Full variable domain (outside the CDR3, taken from reference TRBV5-6 and TRBJ1-2): DAGVTQSPTHLIKTRGQQVTLRCSPKSGHDTVSWYQQALGQGPQFIFQYYEEEERQRGNFPDRFSGHQFPNYSSELNVNALLLGDSALYLCASSLGHIGYTFGSGTRLTVV.